This T cell receptor (beta chain) was found in a study of CD8 T cells in ankylosing spondylitis. The authors made TCR beta libraries by quantitative 5'-RACE with molecular barcodes. MiXCR was run by TCRdb on the 5' RACE reads, yielding one entry per CDR3 protein. Altogether fewer than 250,000 distinct CDR3 sequences are present, around 25% being singletons, with the ten largest covering under 7%. With regard to this clonotype: Its target is not known.

Notes on the study in general: A CD8+ phenotype characterized the disease-linked clones, which were relatively rare in peripheral blood. Within matched ankylosing spondylitis synovial fluid, disease-linked clones were reportedly significantly enriched.

The source is a male donor with ankylosing spondylitis or in good health (not recorded which). Sequencing used blood, either unsorted or a sorted T cell fraction (not recorded which).

As DNA, the CDR3 is TGCGCCAGCAGCCCGAGCGGGAGACGAGGCGAGCAGTACTTC. Amino acid sequence: CASSPSGRRGEQYF. This chain uses TRBV5-1 with TRBJ2-7, with 8 bases fitting TRBD2. J was trimmed by 6 bases and V by 4 bases; bases with no gene match: 9. Germline CDR1 is SGHRS and CDR2 is YFSETQ. The CDR3 has 14 amino acids.